This T cell receptor (beta chain) was sequenced during a study of T cell responses to AZD1222 COVID-19 vaccine. Study-wide findings and caveats: The study found vaccine-associated CD4 TCRs spanning spike, dominant at 160-218 and 743-854. Unmutated regions of variants are reportedly targeted by nearly half of spike-specific TCRs. It should be noted that donors were predominantly white British and more often female, and clonal diversity was possibly underestimated.

On this clone itself: What it recognizes is unknown.

The CDR3 is 16 residues long. The germline V and J ends were trimmed by 7 bases and 1 base, with 19 bases remaining between them. CDR1 and CDR2 (germline): SGHAT, FQNNGV. The protocol was immunoSEQ multiplex PCR, while the TCRdb copy is restricted to in-frame clones and leaves out a portion. The sample consists of 130,000 to 150,000 clones, around 91% of them appearing once. V gene TRBV11-2 combines with J gene TRBJ1-1; no reliable D call. The material sequenced was peripheral blood, taken on day 0 of AZD1222 vaccination. The receptor's source is an adult in good health. CDR3 bases: TGTGCCAGCATCTCTAGACCGCTGGTGGGGAACACTGAAGCTTTCTTT. Its translation is CASISRPLVGNTEAFF.